These 8 T cell receptor beta chains came from one sample sequenced in a study of a mutant IDH1 vaccine in newly diagnosed glioma. These receptors have no identified antigens. Noted time point: week 11, during vaccination. One vaccine dose held 300 ug of mutant IDH1 20-mer peptide and came with topical imiquimod. Sequencing used immunoSEQ multiplex PCR; TCRdb keeps in-frame clones, though not all of them. The sample lists roughly 110,000 clones, roughly 90% occurring once. Sample: PBMCs, taken from a glioma patient whose treatment included an IDH1 peptide vaccine. These receptors were obtained from a woman in her forties or fifties with glioma.

Only a few counts were recorded for this clone. V and J are TRBV5-1 and TRBJ2-7, with 8 positions matching TRBD1. This CDR3 is 16 amino acids long. V gave up 0 bases and J gave up 3 bases; unmatched junction bases: 8. CDR1 is SGHRS, CDR2 YFSETQ, per germline. The DNA for the CDR3 is TGCGCCAGCAGCTTGGCCCGACAGGGGAAAGGCTACGAGCAGTACTTC. It translates to CASSLARQGKGYEQYF.

J is TRBJ1-1 and V is TRBV25-1; 7 bases fit TRBD1. Germline lookup yields CDR1 MGHDK and CDR2 SYGVNS. This CDR3 has 12 amino acids. V trimming: 3 bases; J trimming: 13 bases; junction bases outside the gene matches: 8. The CDR3 here is CASSDGDSAIFF. CDR3 coding DNA: TGTGCCAGCAGTGATGGGGACAGCGCCATTTTCTTT.

CDR3 DNA: TGTGCCAGCAGGGGAGACAGGGCAGTTGGAAACACCATATATTTT. It encodes CASRGDRAVGNTIYF. V and J are TRBV11-2 and TRBJ1-3; 7 nucleotides align to TRBD1. The germline V gene has CDR1 SGHAT and CDR2 FQNNGV. With V trimmed by 6 bases and J by 3 bases, 8 bases remained unmatched. The CDR3 sequence is 15 residues long.

The V and J genes are TRBV5-6 and TRBJ1-4; D unclear. V shed 0 bases and J shed 4 bases, with 7 bases lying between them. Germline values: CDR1 SGHDT, CDR2 YYEEEE. The CDR3 consists of 14 residues. The CDR3, as DNA: TGTGCCAGCAGCTTGGCTGGATTTAATGAAAAACTGTTTTTT. Protein: CASSLAGFNEKLFF.

This chain links TRBV6-5 with TRBJ1-4; 8 bases are shared with TRBD1. This CDR3 region has 13 residues. CDR1 is MNHEY and CDR2 is SVGAGI in the germline V gene. The junction had 9 bases not matched to a gene; V was cut back by 11 bases and J by 7 bases. The CDR3 spells CAVEQGVSEKLFF. The CDR3 region has the DNA TGTGCCGTCGAACAGGGGGTCTCTGAAAAACTGTTTTTT.

The CDR3 DNA reads TGTGCCAGCAATGACAGATACAATCAGCCCCAGCATTTT. It encodes CASNDRYNQPQHF. The chain has TRBV28 and TRBJ1-5, with TRBD1 as a possible D gene (5 bases). The CDR3 has 13 amino acids. V was clipped by 7 bases and J by 3 bases, with 10 bases between them. CDR1 is MDHEN and CDR2 is SYDVKM in the germline V gene.

The rearrangement links TRBV29-1 to TRBJ2-7, with D perhaps assigned TRBD1 or TRBD2 (5 bases each). Germline values: CDR1 SQVTM, CDR2 ANQGSEA. V was shortened by 1 base and J by 6 bases, with 19 bases between the two germline ends. This CDR3 is built from 15 residues. The CDR3 is CSVEALRGTRGEQYF. The CDR3 nucleotides read TGCAGCGTTGAAGCCCTCCGGGGTACAAGGGGCGAGCAGTACTTC.

This sequence joins TRBV7-9 and TRBJ1-4, with D possibly being TRBD1 (6 bases). The CDR3 length is 14 residues. Germline assignment: CDR1 SEHNR and CDR2 FQNEAQ (reference sequence). The V end lost 2 bases, the J end lost 7 bases, and 11 bases lay between the germline ends. In DNA, the CDR3 is TGTGCCAGCAGCTTACAGGGGAGGGCTGAAAAACTGTTTTTT. Translation gives CASSLQGRAEKLFF. Combining the CDR3 with reference TRBV7-9 and TRBJ1-4 gives the whole variable domain DTGVSQNPRHKITKRGQNVTFRCDPISEHNRLYWYRQTLGQGPEFLTYFQNEAQLEKSRLLSDRFSAERPKGSFSTLEIQRTEQGDSAMYLCASSLQGRAEKLFFGSGTQLSVL.